Below, 30 T cell receptor beta chains from the same sample are listed, as sequenced in a study of T cell responses to AZD1222 COVID-19 vaccine. The table came from immunoSEQ multiplex PCR; TCRdb's copy has only in-frame clones and leaves some out. The data show roughly 110,000 clones, approximately 89% seen once. The source was peripheral blood, collected on day 0 of AZD1222 vaccination. Receptors originate from an adult in good health.

V usage is TRBV19 and J usage is TRBJ2-7, with 9 bases identical to TRBD2. The CDR3 length is 17 residues. V lost 5 bases, J lost 1 base, and 12 bases stayed unmatched. Germline CDR1 LNHDA, CDR2 SQIVND (reference sequence). The chain's CDR3 is CASSPLPLAGVSYEQYF. As DNA, the CDR3 is TGTGCCAGTAGTCCCCTCCCCTTAGCGGGGGTGTCCTACGAGCAGTACTTC.

The rearrangement links TRBV7-3 to TRBJ1-1; TRBD1 matches at 8 bases. There are 14 residues in the CDR3. V was clipped by 4 bases and J by 2 bases; unmatched bases: 3. Germline V gene data show CDR1 as SGHTA and CDR2 as FQGTGA. The CDR3 loop is CASSYGTGNTEAFF. The CDR3 DNA follows: TGTGCCAGCAGCTATGGGACAGGTAACACTGAAGCTTTCTTT.

The chain has TRBV7-2 and TRBJ2-5; D is possibly TRBD1 (6 bases). This CDR3 spans 16 amino acids. Germline-derived CDR1 and CDR2 are SGHTA and FQGNSA. V gave up 5 bases and J gave up 5 bases, with 21 bases separating them. CDR3 residues: CASSATGAAGRETQYF. The CDR3 DNA follows: TGTGCCAGCAGCGCGACAGGAGCTGCGGGCCGGGAGACCCAGTACTTC.

This chain links TRBV5-4 with TRBJ2-7, with TRBD1 identical over 9 bases. Germline-derived CDR1 and CDR2 are SGHNT and YYREEE (reference sequence). Trimming removed 4 bases from V and 2 bases from J; junction bases left unmatched: 7. This CDR3 spans 15 amino acids. The DNA for the CDR3 is TGTGCCAGCAGCCCCGGACAGGGGAGACCCTACGAGCAGTACTTC. Its translation: CASSPGQGRPYEQYF.

This rearrangement joins TRBV6-2 or TRBV6-3 to TRBJ1-6; TRBD1 agrees at 7 bases. Germline CDR1 is MNHEY and CDR2 is SVGEGT. V lost 2 bases to trimming and J lost 9 bases; unmatched junction nucleotides: 13. This CDR3 is built from 17 residues. The CDR3 sequence is CASSYAPGGAIGSPLHF. CDR3 in DNA: TGTGCCAGCAGTTACGCCCCAGGGGGTGCCATTGGTTCACCCCTCCACTTT.

The rearrangement joins TRBV27 to TRBJ2-7; 10 positions match TRBD2. Looked up from germline, CDR1 is MNHEY and CDR2 is SMNVEV (reference sequence). The V gene end was trimmed by 6 bases and the J gene end by 1 base; junction bases not matched to a gene: 6. The CDR3 consists of 15 residues. The CDR3 is CASRGQTSGSYEQYF. CDR3 nucleotides: TGTGCCAGCAGGGGCCAGACTAGCGGGTCCTACGAGCAGTACTTC.

The chain couples TRBV6-5 to TRBJ1-6; weak D call: TRBD1 (5 bases). CDR3 length equals 13 residues. The V end lost 8 bases, the J end lost 4 bases, and 9 bases lay between the germline ends. CDR1 and CDR2 from the germline V gene are MNHEY and SVGAGI. The CDR3 here is CASGTDYNSPLHF. The CDR3 DNA sequence: TGTGCCAGCGGGACGGATTATAATTCACCCCTCCACTTT.

The genes are TRBV5-1 and TRBJ1-1; 8 nucleotides line up with TRBD1. The CDR3 is made up of 14 amino acids. Germline CDR1 reads SGHRS; CDR2 reads YFSETQ. Trimming took 4 bases from V and 2 from J; bases not matched to a gene: 4. CDR3 bases: TGCGCCAGCAGCGCCAGGGGGCGCAACACTGAAGCTTTCTTT. Translated: CASSARGRNTEAFF.

The CDR3 region has the DNA TGTGCCAGCACCGATCCAAGGGGCGCCGGCTATGGCTACACCTTC. It specifies CASTDPRGAGYGYTF. V and J are TRBV6-5 and TRBJ1-2; TRBD1 might be the D (5 bases). CDR1 and CDR2 from the germline V gene are MNHEY and SVGAGI. The germline V and J ends were trimmed by 7 bases and 4 bases, with 19 bases remaining between them. This CDR3 region has 15 residues.

V and J are TRBV27 and TRBJ2-6, with a possible D match to TRBD2 (6 bases). V was trimmed by 5 bases and J by 4 bases, leaving 12 bases between them. Germline V CDR1 and CDR2: MNHEY, SMNVEV (reference sequence). This CDR3 is 15 amino acids long. CDR3 sequence: CASSIGTWGANVLTF. The DNA for the CDR3 is TGTGCCAGCAGTATCGGGACTTGGGGGGCCAACGTCCTGACTTTC.

The CDR3 sequence: CASSIKTGNQPQHF. DNA of the CDR3: TGTGCCAGTAGTATCAAGACAGGCAATCAGCCCCAGCATTTT. The chain is built from TRBV19 and TRBJ1-5; tentatively, D is TRBD1 (5 bases). CDR3 length equals 14 residues. The V end lost 3 bases, the J end lost 2 bases, and 8 bases lay between the germline ends. The germline V gene has CDR1 LNHDA and CDR2 SQIVND (reference sequence).

The genes are TRBV5-6 and TRBJ1-1; D not resolved. This CDR3 spans 15 amino acids. The germline CDR1 and CDR2 sequences are SGHDT and YYEEEE. Trimming cost V 4 bases and J 0 bases, with 13 bases left between them. CDR3 sequence (DNA): TGTGCCAGCAGCCCCGTCGGCCAGCTGAACACTGAAGCTTTCTTT. Translating gives CASSPVGQLNTEAFF.

The gene calls are TRBV4-3 and TRBJ1-3, with D hard to call. V lost 1 base and J lost 0, with 10 bases in between. The germline V gene has CDR1 LGHNA and CDR2 YSLEER. The CDR3 is made up of 16 amino acids. The DNA of the CDR3 is TGCGCCAGCAGCCAAGTTTCGAGAAGCTCTGGAAACACCATATATTTT. This translates into CASSQVSRSSGNTIYF.

A single count supports this clone. The chain combines TRBV7-8 with TRBJ2-5; no definite D call. The CDR3 extends over 12 amino acids. CDR1 and CDR2 from the germline V gene are SGHVS and FQNEAQ. V dropped 4 bases and J dropped 5 bases, with 8 bases sitting between them. This CDR3 is CASSWVGETQYF. DNA of the CDR3: TGTGCCAGCAGCTGGGTCGGGGAGACCCAGTACTTC.

The CDR3, as DNA: TGCAGCGTTGGCTTAGCCCCAAGCTCCTACGAGCAGTACTTC. Its translation is CSVGLAPSSYEQYF. V gene TRBV29-1 combines with J gene TRBJ2-7; no reliable D call. Per the germline V gene, CDR1 is SQVTM and CDR2 is ANQGSEA. The CDR3 covers 14 residues. V lost 4 bases and J lost 0, with 13 bases in between.

The rearrangement uses TRBV19 and TRBJ2-3; 9 nucleotides align to TRBD1. Germline CDR1 LNHDA, CDR2 SQIVND (reference sequence). The CDR3 is made up of 14 amino acids. The V segment lost 7 bases and the J segment 4 bases; nucleotides outside the gene matches: 6. The chain's CDR3 is CASTPGQGSDTQYF. DNA for the CDR3: TGTGCCAGTACCCCGGGACAGGGATCAGATACGCAGTATTTT.

This sequence joins TRBV6-5 and TRBJ2-3, with 8 bases fitting TRBD2. The CDR3 length is 16 residues. V dropped 2 bases and J dropped 0; count of bases not matched to a gene: 4. Per the germline V gene, CDR1 is MNHEY and CDR2 is SVGAGI. CDR3 nucleotides: TGTGCCAGCAGTTACGCACTAGCGGTCAGCACAGATACGCAGTATTTT. The encoded protein is CASSYALAVSTDTQYF.

The CDR3 nucleotides read TGTGCCAGCAGTGAAGCGGGGATGAATCAGCCCCAGCATTTT. Protein: CASSEAGMNQPQHF. The V and J genes are TRBV6-1 and TRBJ1-5; D unresolved. The length of the CDR3 is 14 residues. Germline V gene sequence: CDR1 MNHNS, CDR2 SASEGT. The V end was cut by 0 bases, the J end by 4 bases, with 7 bases between.

The genes are TRBV5-1 and TRBJ1-1, with D unclear. Germline CDR1 SGHRS, CDR2 YFSETQ. V shed 4 bases and J shed 0 bases, with 7 bases lying between them. CDR3 length: 13 amino acids. CDR3 loop: CASSPKLNTEAFF. In DNA, the CDR3 is TGCGCCAGCAGCCCCAAATTGAACACTGAAGCTTTCTTT. Full variable domain (outside the CDR3, taken from reference TRBV5-1 and TRBJ1-1): KAGVTQTPRYLIKTRGQQVTLSCSPISGHRSVSWYQQTPGQGLQFLFEYFSETQRNKGNFPGRFSGRQFSNSRSEMNVSTLELGDSALYLCASSPKLNTEAFFGQGTRLTVV.

The chain carries TRBV11-3 and TRBJ1-1, with 8 bases matching TRBD1. Germline CDR1 and CDR2: SGHNT and YENEEA. With 4 bases clipped from V and 1 base from J, the junction kept 5 bases outside the gene matches. The CDR3 spans 15 residues. CDR3: CASSSGQEPNTEAFF. Written as DNA, the CDR3 is TGTGCCAGCAGCTCGGGACAGGAGCCGAACACTGAAGCTTTCTTT.

This chain uses TRBV2 with TRBJ2-7; the D is unclear. There are 15 residues in the CDR3. V lost 4 bases to trimming and J lost 2 bases, with 15 bases between them. Germline values: CDR1 SNHLY, CDR2 FYNNEI. The CDR3 loop reads CASSVHSASTYEQYF. DNA of the CDR3: TGTGCCAGCAGTGTGCACAGCGCTTCTACCTACGAGCAGTACTTC.

This clone was counted between two and nine times. The chain employs TRBV6-5 and TRBJ2-2; TRBD2 might be the D (5 bases). V was trimmed by 7 bases and J by 4 bases, leaving 10 bases between them. This CDR3 comprises 13 residues. Germline values: CDR1 MNHEY, CDR2 SVGAGI. The CDR3 reads CASNRGSTGELFF. Written as DNA, the CDR3 is TGTGCCAGCAACCGAGGGAGCACCGGGGAGCTGTTTTTT.

V and J are TRBV6-1 and TRBJ1-6; TRBD1 aligns across 7 bases. Losses at the gene ends were 4 bases for V and 4 bases for J; bases not matched to a gene: 7. Per the germline V gene, CDR1 is MNHNS and CDR2 is SASEGT. The CDR3 covers 16 residues. The CDR3 sequence: CASSVQGDLYNSPLHF. As DNA, the CDR3 is TGTGCCAGCAGTGTGCAGGGGGACCTTTATAATTCACCCCTCCACTTT.

The chain joins TRBV18 to TRBJ2-3; D perhaps matches TRBD2 (5 bases). The germline V and J ends were trimmed by 4 bases and 1 base, with 6 bases remaining between them. Germline CDR1 reads KGHSH; CDR2 reads LQKENI. The CDR3 covers 13 residues. The chain's CDR3 is CASSQLGTDTQYF. The CDR3 DNA reads as TGTGCCAGCTCACAACTAGGCACAGATACGCAGTATTTT.

The V and J genes are TRBV6-2 or TRBV6-3 and TRBJ1-5; D is undetermined. Germline CDR1 is MNHEY and CDR2 is SVGEGT. CDR3 length equals 16 residues. V was clipped by 3 bases and J by 0 bases, with 12 bases between them. The CDR3 is CASSYGSGTSNQPQHF. The DNA of the CDR3 is TGTGCCAGCAGTTATGGGTCAGGCACTAGCAATCAGCCCCAGCATTTT.

The sample holds one count of this clone. Other DNA variants within this sample encode the same CDR3. The CDR3 loop is CASSVGGDYGYTF. The CDR3 bases are TGTGCCAGCAGCGTAGGGGGCGACTATGGCTACACCTTC. The chain links TRBV9 to TRBJ1-2; a weak D match, TRBD1 (5 bases). Looked up from germline, CDR1 is SGDLS and CDR2 is YYNGEE. V was trimmed by 0 bases and J by 3 bases, leaving 6 bases between them. The CDR3 has 13 residues.

The V and J genes are TRBV4-2 and TRBJ1-1; a weak D match, TRBD1 (6 bases). The V end lost 1 base, the J end lost 0 bases, and 12 bases lay between the germline ends. The CDR3 consists of 16 residues. Per germline, CDR1 LGHNA and CDR2 YNFKEQ. In nucleotides, the CDR3 is TGTGCCAGCAGCCAAGTTGTGGGGGCGGTGAACACTGAAGCTTTCTTT. Amino acid sequence: CASSQVVGAVNTEAFF.

The chain combines TRBV19 with TRBJ1-6; 7 bases are a match to TRBD1. Trimming took 8 bases from V and 4 from J; bases not matched to a gene: 8. From germline, CDR1 is LNHDA and CDR2 SQIVND (reference sequence). The CDR3 runs to 15 residues. The CDR3 is CASRGTATYNSPLHF. CDR3 nucleotides: TGTGCCAGTCGCGGGACAGCCACGTATAATTCACCCCTCCACTTT.

The chain has TRBV12-3 or TRBV12-4 and TRBJ2-3; D ambiguous. Trimming removed 5 bases at V and 5 bases at J, with 5 bases between. This CDR3 is built from 11 residues. CDR3: CASSPIDTQYF. CDR3 in DNA: TGTGCCAGCAGTCCGATAGATACGCAGTATTTT.

The J gene is TRBJ2-5, the V gene TRBV24-1; D is ambiguous. Germline CDR1 reads KGHDR; CDR2 reads SFDVKD. CDR3 length: 13 residues. V lost 0 bases and J lost 7, with 8 bases in between. CDR3 sequence (DNA): TGTGCCACCAGTGATTTGCAGTTTGGGACCCAGTACTTC. Amino acid sequence: CATSDLQFGTQYF.